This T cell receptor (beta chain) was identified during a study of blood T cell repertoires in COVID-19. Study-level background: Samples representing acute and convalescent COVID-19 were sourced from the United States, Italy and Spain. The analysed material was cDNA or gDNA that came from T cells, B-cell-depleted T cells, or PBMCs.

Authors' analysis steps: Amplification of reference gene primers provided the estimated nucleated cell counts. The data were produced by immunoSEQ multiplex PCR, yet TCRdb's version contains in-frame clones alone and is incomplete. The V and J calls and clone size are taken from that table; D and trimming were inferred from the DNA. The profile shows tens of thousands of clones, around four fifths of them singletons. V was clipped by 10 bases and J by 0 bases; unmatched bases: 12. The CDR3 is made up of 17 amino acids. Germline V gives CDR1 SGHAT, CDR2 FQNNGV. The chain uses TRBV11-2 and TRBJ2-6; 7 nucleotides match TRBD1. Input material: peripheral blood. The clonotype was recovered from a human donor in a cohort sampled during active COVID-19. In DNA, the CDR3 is TGTGCCACCGCCTCCGGGACAGACCTCTCTGGGGCCAACGTCCTGACTTTC. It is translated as CATASGTDLSGANVLTF.